The rows below give T cell receptor beta chains drawn from one sample of a study of blood T cell repertoires in COVID-19. Sequencing used immunoSEQ multiplex PCR; TCRdb keeps in-frame clones, though not all of them. In the table there are some 300,000 clones, 89% of which are singletons. Sequences were obtained from PBMCs or T cells enriched from blood (not recorded which). The origin of the receptors is a woman aged 30 to 39 who had recovered from COVID-19. Both conserved end residues are part of each CDR3. D genes are given only for firm matches. For some rows the clone size is stated as once, few or many, or as a class when expanded; others skip it.

v_gene	abundance	d_gene	j_gene	CDR3nt	CDR3aa
TRBV18	-	-	TRBJ1-6	TGTGCCAGCTCGACCGGAGACAATTCACCCCTCCACTTT	CASSTGDNSPLHF
TRBV6-4	-	-	TRBJ2-1	TGTGCCAGCAGTGACGACGGGACAAACTACAATGAGCAGTTCTTC	CASSDDGTNYNEQFF
TRBV7-2	-	-	TRBJ2-7	TGTGCCAGCAGCGAGAGCTACGAGCAGTACTTC	CASSESYEQYF
TRBV28	few	TRBD2	TRBJ2-7	TGTGCCAGCAGTAGCGGGAGGGAGGCCTACGAGCAGTACTTC	CASSSGREAYEQYF
TRBV6-2/TRBV6-3	-	TRBD2	TRBJ2-1	TGTGCCAGCAGTTCGTGGACTAGCGGGACCTACAATGAGCAGTTCTTC	CASSSWTSGTYNEQFF
TRBV18	-	TRBD2	TRBJ2-1	TGTGCCAGCTCACCGGGACTAGCGGGACAGGATGAGCAGTTCTTC	CASSPGLAGQDEQFF
TRBV2	-	-	TRBJ1-4	TGTGCCAGCAGGGGCGCGAGAAAACTGTTTTTT	CASRGARKLFF
TRBV5-4	-	-	TRBJ1-3	TGTGCCAGCAGAACTTGGGCGGGGGGCGCCTCTGGAAACACCATATATTTT	CASRTWAGGASGNTIYF
TRBV6-6	-	-	TRBJ1-5	TGTGCCAGCAGTTACATACAGTATAGCAATCAGCCCCAGCATTTT	CASSYIQYSNQPQHF
TRBV14	-	-	TRBJ2-2	TGTGCCAGCAGCCAAGTGGGCGGAGGAACCGGGGAGCTGTTTTTT	CASSQVGGGTGELFF
TRBV29-1	-	-	TRBJ1-2	TGCAGCGTTGCGCTCCATGGAGGTGGCTATGGCTACACCTTC	CSVALHGGGYGYTF
TRBV5-5	-	-	TRBJ1-3	TGTGCCAGCAGACCGGGGGGGAACACCATATATTTT	CASRPGGNTIYF
TRBV27	-	TRBD1	TRBJ2-7	TGTGCCAGCAGTTTATCGACCGCCCCGGGACAGGGGGGGTACGAGCAGTACTTC	CASSLSTAPGQGGYEQYF
TRBV28	-	TRBD1	TRBJ1-6	TGTGCCAGCAGTTTCGGCAGGGGGCGATGGAATTCACCCCTCCACTTT	CASSFGRGRWNSPLHF
TRBV5-1	once	-	TRBJ1-1	TGCGCCAGCAGCTTGAACAGGCCGAACACTGAAGCTTTCTTT	CASSLNRPNTEAFF
TRBV27	-	-	TRBJ1-1	TGTGCCAGCAGTTTACATATCGGGAAAGGGAACACTGAAGCTTTCTTT	CASSLHIGKGNTEAFF
TRBV27	-	TRBD2	TRBJ2-7	TGTGCCAGCAGTTTAAGGTGGCTAGCGGAAGACCCGCTGTTTAACGAGCAGTACTTC	CASSLRWLAEDPLFNEQYF
TRBV10-3	-	-	TRBJ1-1	TGTGCCCCGAAGTACCCCGAGAGCTTCGGGAACATTAACACTGAAGCTTTCTTT	CAPKYPESFGNINTEAFF
TRBV5-5	-	-	TRBJ2-7	TGTGCCAGCAGCTTGTATAACGAGCAGTACTTC	CASSLYNEQYF
TRBV19	-	-	TRBJ1-2	TGTGCCAGTAGCAATCTCCCACGGGGCTATGGCTACACCTTC	CASSNLPRGYGYTF
TRBV3-1/TRBV3-2	-	TRBD1	TRBJ1-6	TGTGCCAGCAGCCAAGGGACAGGGGCTAATTCACCCCTCCACTTT	CASSQGTGANSPLHF
TRBV6-5	few	-	TRBJ2-7	TGTGCCAGCAGTTACCTGCGCGGGTCCTACGAGCAGTACTTC	CASSYLRGSYEQYF
TRBV11-2	-	TRBD1	TRBJ2-7	TGTGCCAGCAGCGCAGGGACAGGCGAGCAGTACTTC	CASSAGTGEQYF
TRBV12-3/TRBV12-4	-	-	TRBJ1-5	TGTGCCAGCAGTTTAACGGACTATCAGCCCCAGCATTTT	CASSLTDYQPQHF
TRBV20-1	few	-	TRBJ1-2	TGCAGTGCTAGTGGCGGAGTCCTATACAACTATGGCTACACCTTC	CSASGGVLYNYGYTF
TRBV28	-	-	TRBJ2-7	TGTGCCAGCAGTTTCCCTCCCTACGAGCAGTACTTC	CASSFPPYEQYF
TRBV6-4	-	TRBD2	TRBJ2-3	TGTGCCAGCAGTCCCGGACGGGGGGGAGATACGCAGTATTTT	CASSPGRGGDTQYF
TRBV10-3	-	TRBD1	TRBJ2-2	TGTGCCACCAGGGGACAGACCGACACCGGGGAGCTGTTTTTT	CATRGQTDTGELFF
TRBV7-7	-	-	TRBJ2-5	TGTGCTAGCAGCTTAGGTTTCGTCGGGGGAGAGACCCAGTACTTC	CASSLGFVGGETQYF
TRBV12-3/TRBV12-4	-	-	TRBJ1-5	TGTGCCAGCAGATCATCGGGGTTACCCCAGCATTTT	CASRSSGLPQHF
TRBV7-9	few	TRBD1	TRBJ1-2	TGTGCCAGCAGCTCACAGGGGGCGACACCCCATGGCTACACCTTC	CASSSQGATPHGYTF
TRBV3-1/TRBV3-2	-	TRBD1	TRBJ1-2	TGTGCCAGCAGCCCTGACAGGGCAAACTATGGCTACACCTTC	CASSPDRANYGYTF